This is a list of T cell receptor beta chains from one sample in a study of blood T cell repertoires in COVID-19. Clones were read by immunoSEQ multiplex PCR, and TCRdb kept only the in-frame ones, dropping some. The sample includes 310,000 or so clones, 83% of them seen just once. The sequencing input was peripheral blood. These receptors were collected from a woman between 50 and 59 years old with acute or convalescent COVID-19. The CDR3 runs from the conserved cysteine through the conserved F or W. Fields, in order: clone size, J gene, D gene, V gene, CDR3 protein, CDR3 DNA. The D gene is left open where the match is weak. Size is omitted from some rows. Given values are once, few, many or a class for expanded clones.

clone size: NA; J gene: TRBJ1-1; D gene: TRBD1; V gene: TRBV12-3/TRBV12-4; CDR3 protein: CASSSRQGTEAFF; CDR3 DNA: TGTGCCAGCAGTTCCCGACAGGGCACTGAAGCTTTCTTT
clone size: NA; J gene: TRBJ2-5; D gene: TRBD2; V gene: TRBV29-1; CDR3 protein: CSVVAGGPETQYF; CDR3 DNA: TGCAGCGTTGTAGCGGGAGGGCCGGAGACCCAGTACTTC
clone size: NA; J gene: TRBJ2-5; D gene: TRBD2; V gene: TRBV9; CDR3 protein: CASSASGRGETQYF; CDR3 DNA: TGTGCCAGCAGCGCTAGCGGGAGGGGAGAGACCCAGTACTTC
clone size: NA; J gene: TRBJ1-1; D gene: TRBD1; V gene: TRBV4-1; CDR3 protein: CASSQDRGQGIDTEAFF; CDR3 DNA: TGCGCCAGCAGCCAGGACAGGGGGCAGGGGATTGACACTGAAGCTTTCTTT
clone size: NA; J gene: TRBJ1-4; D gene: TRBD1; V gene: TRBV12-5; CDR3 protein: CASGTGASNEKLFF; CDR3 DNA: TGTGCTAGTGGGACAGGGGCTTCCAATGAAAAACTGTTTTTT
clone size: NA; J gene: TRBJ2-3; D gene: NA; V gene: TRBV29-1; CDR3 protein: CSVEDSRGTQYF; CDR3 DNA: TGCAGCGTTGAAGATAGTCGAGGTACGCAGTATTTT
clone size: many; J gene: TRBJ2-5; D gene: TRBD1; V gene: TRBV5-4; CDR3 protein: CASSLDAGGFETQYF; CDR3 DNA: TGTGCCAGCAGCTTGGACGCAGGGGGCTTCGAGACCCAGTACTTC
clone size: NA; J gene: TRBJ1-4; D gene: NA; V gene: TRBV19; CDR3 protein: CASSRREGKEKLFF; CDR3 DNA: TGTGCCAGTAGTCGCAGGGAGGGGAAGGAAAAACTGTTTTTT
clone size: NA; J gene: TRBJ1-6; D gene: NA; V gene: TRBV27; CDR3 protein: CASKPGESPLHF; CDR3 DNA: TGTGCCAGCAAACCAGGGGAATCACCCCTCCACTTT
clone size: NA; J gene: TRBJ1-2; D gene: NA; V gene: TRBV5-6; CDR3 protein: CASTAGVHYGYTF; CDR3 DNA: TGTGCCAGCACGGCAGGGGTTCACTATGGCTACACCTTC
clone size: NA; J gene: TRBJ2-7; D gene: NA; V gene: TRBV9; CDR3 protein: CASSVDVGDTYEQYF; CDR3 DNA: TGTGCCAGCAGCGTAGATGTGGGCGACACCTACGAGCAGTACTTC
clone size: NA; J gene: TRBJ1-5; D gene: NA; V gene: TRBV18; CDR3 protein: CASSPAGDQPQHF; CDR3 DNA: TGTGCCAGCTCACCAGCGGGGGATCAGCCCCAGCATTTT
clone size: NA; J gene: TRBJ2-1; D gene: TRBD2; V gene: TRBV6-5; CDR3 protein: CASSRTSGRSEQFF; CDR3 DNA: TGTGCCAGCAGCAGGACTAGCGGGAGGAGTGAGCAGTTCTTC
clone size: NA; J gene: TRBJ2-2; D gene: NA; V gene: TRBV5-1; CDR3 protein: CASSLVGVVGTGELFF; CDR3 DNA: TGCGCCAGCAGCTTGGTCGGGGTCGTGGGCACCGGGGAGCTGTTTTTT
clone size: NA; J gene: TRBJ2-1; D gene: TRBD2; V gene: TRBV5-1; CDR3 protein: CASTLAGGYNEQFF; CDR3 DNA: TGCGCCAGCACCTTAGCGGGAGGCTACAATGAGCAGTTCTTC
clone size: NA; J gene: TRBJ1-5; D gene: TRBD1; V gene: TRBV19; CDR3 protein: CASRQGAGSNQPQHF; CDR3 DNA: TGTGCCAGTAGACAGGGGGCAGGGAGCAATCAGCCCCAGCATTTT
clone size: few; J gene: TRBJ2-1; D gene: TRBD2; V gene: TRBV29-1; CDR3 protein: CSVVGGTSANEQFF; CDR3 DNA: TGCAGCGTTGTAGGGGGGACTAGCGCTAATGAGCAGTTCTTC
clone size: NA; J gene: TRBJ2-7; D gene: TRBD2; V gene: TRBV5-6; CDR3 protein: CASSSSGRRNEQYF; CDR3 DNA: TGTGCCAGCAGCTCTAGCGGGAGAAGGAACGAGCAGTACTTC
clone size: NA; J gene: TRBJ2-7; D gene: NA; V gene: TRBV20-1; CDR3 protein: CSARQTYEQYF; CDR3 DNA: TGCAGTGCTAGACAAACCTACGAGCAGTACTTC
clone size: NA; J gene: TRBJ1-2; D gene: NA; V gene: TRBV14; CDR3 protein: CASSHKRGSWNGYTF; CDR3 DNA: TGTGCCAGCAGCCATAAGCGGGGTTCGTGGAATGGCTACACCTTC
clone size: many; J gene: TRBJ1-5; D gene: NA; V gene: TRBV19; CDR3 protein: CASRTRGAWGNQPQHF; CDR3 DNA: TGTGCCAGCCGGACTAGGGGCGCCTGGGGCAATCAGCCCCAGCATTTT
clone size: NA; J gene: TRBJ1-4; D gene: TRBD1; V gene: TRBV30; CDR3 protein: CAWRPQGAEGEKLFF; CDR3 DNA: TGTGCCTGGAGACCACAGGGGGCAGAGGGTGAAAAACTGTTTTTT
clone size: NA; J gene: TRBJ1-2; D gene: NA; V gene: TRBV13; CDR3 protein: CASSTRGGPRPINYGYTF; CDR3 DNA: TGTGCCAGCAGCACCCGGGGGGGGCCAAGACCAATCAACTATGGCTACACCTTC
clone size: NA; J gene: TRBJ2-3; D gene: NA; V gene: TRBV11-2; CDR3 protein: CASSLYWGQRDTQYF; CDR3 DNA: TGTGCCAGCAGCTTATATTGGGGGCAGAGAGATACGCAGTATTTT
clone size: NA; J gene: TRBJ1-3; D gene: NA; V gene: TRBV7-2; CDR3 protein: CASSLSAGSSGNTIYF; CDR3 DNA: TGTGCCAGCAGCTTAAGTGCAGGAAGCTCTGGAAACACCATATATTTT
clone size: NA; J gene: TRBJ2-5; D gene: NA; V gene: TRBV6-5; CDR3 protein: CASSYGISSETQYF; CDR3 DNA: TGTGCCAGCAGTTATGGTATTAGTAGCGAGACCCAGTACTTC
clone size: NA; J gene: TRBJ2-1; D gene: NA; V gene: TRBV11-2; CDR3 protein: CASSPDWAGLPNPYNEQFF; CDR3 DNA: TGTGCCAGCAGCCCGGACTGGGCCGGACTCCCTAATCCCTACAATGAGCAGTTCTTC
clone size: NA; J gene: TRBJ2-2; D gene: NA; V gene: TRBV5-1; CDR3 protein: CASSLTGIGTGELFF; CDR3 DNA: TGCGCCAGCAGCTTGACAGGGATCGGCACCGGGGAGCTGTTTTTT
clone size: NA; J gene: TRBJ2-5; D gene: NA; V gene: TRBV3-1/TRBV3-2; CDR3 protein: CASSQYAVGETQYF; CDR3 DNA: TGTGCCAGCAGCCAATACGCGGTCGGAGAGACCCAGTACTTC
clone size: NA; J gene: TRBJ2-7; D gene: NA; V gene: TRBV5-1; CDR3 protein: CASSLVRTGEADEQYF; CDR3 DNA: TGCGCCAGCAGCTTGGTAAGAACAGGGGAGGCGGACGAGCAGTACTTC
clone size: NA; J gene: TRBJ2-7; D gene: NA; V gene: TRBV6-2/TRBV6-3; CDR3 protein: CASSDLRGESSYEQYF; CDR3 DNA: TGTGCCAGCAGTGACCTCAGGGGCGAAAGCTCCTACGAGCAGTACTTC
clone size: NA; J gene: TRBJ2-3; D gene: NA; V gene: TRBV2; CDR3 protein: CASSETGGATYDTQYF; CDR3 DNA: TGTGCCAGCAGTGAAACGGGTGGAGCAACATACGATACGCAGTATTTT
clone size: NA; J gene: TRBJ1-2; D gene: NA; V gene: TRBV4-1; CDR3 protein: CASSQEWQGNYGYTF; CDR3 DNA: TGCGCCAGCAGCCAAGAATGGCAGGGGAACTATGGCTACACCTTC
clone size: few; J gene: TRBJ1-2; D gene: NA; V gene: TRBV30; CDR3 protein: CAWSWTAGYGYTF; CDR3 DNA: TGTGCCTGGAGTTGGACGGCGGGGTATGGCTACACCTTC
clone size: once; J gene: TRBJ1-3; D gene: TRBD1; V gene: TRBV7-2; CDR3 protein: CASSLDRGSGNTIYF; CDR3 DNA: TGTGCCAGCAGTTTGGACAGGGGGTCTGGAAACACCATATATTTT
clone size: NA; J gene: TRBJ1-2; D gene: NA; V gene: TRBV6-5; CDR3 protein: CASSLGRNYGYTF; CDR3 DNA: TGTGCCAGCAGTCTGGGCCGTAACTATGGCTACACCTTC
clone size: NA; J gene: TRBJ2-3; D gene: TRBD1; V gene: TRBV19; CDR3 protein: CASSADRGLDLGDTQYF; CDR3 DNA: TGTGCCAGTAGTGCGGACAGGGGGCTTGATTTAGGAGATACGCAGTATTTT
clone size: NA; J gene: TRBJ2-1; D gene: NA; V gene: TRBV29-1; CDR3 protein: CSGTVNEQFF; CDR3 DNA: TGCAGCGGTACAGTGAATGAGCAGTTCTTC
clone size: few; J gene: TRBJ1-5; D gene: NA; V gene: TRBV29-1; CDR3 protein: CSAIYSNQPQHF; CDR3 DNA: TGCAGCGCGATTTATAGCAATCAGCCCCAGCATTTT
clone size: NA; J gene: TRBJ1-1; D gene: NA; V gene: TRBV15; CDR3 protein: CATRGGNTEAFF; CDR3 DNA: TGTGCCACCCGTGGGGGGAATACTGAAGCTTTCTTT
clone size: NA; J gene: TRBJ1-4; D gene: NA; V gene: TRBV7-7; CDR3 protein: CASSPTNGPGEKLFF; CDR3 DNA: TGTGCCAGCAGCCCAACAAATGGGCCCGGAGAAAAACTGTTTTTT
clone size: NA; J gene: TRBJ2-3; D gene: NA; V gene: TRBV24-1; CDR3 protein: CATSDLSADTQYF; CDR3 DNA: TGTGCCACCAGTGATTTATCGGCAGATACGCAGTATTTT
clone size: NA; J gene: TRBJ1-3; D gene: NA; V gene: TRBV7-6; CDR3 protein: CASSLDVDTIYF; CDR3 DNA: TGTGCCAGCAGCTTAGATGTCGACACCATATATTTT
clone size: NA; J gene: TRBJ2-3; D gene: TRBD2; V gene: TRBV30; CDR3 protein: CAYTSGGSDTQYF; CDR3 DNA: TGTGCCTACACTAGCGGGGGGTCGGATACGCAGTATTTT
clone size: NA; J gene: TRBJ1-2; D gene: TRBD1; V gene: TRBV6-5; CDR3 protein: CASNNRQGNYGYTF; CDR3 DNA: TGTGCCAGCAATAACCGACAGGGGAACTATGGCTACACCTTC
clone size: NA; J gene: TRBJ1-1; D gene: NA; V gene: TRBV2; CDR3 protein: CASNQQQNTEAFF; CDR3 DNA: TGTGCCAGCAATCAACAACAGAACACTGAAGCTTTCTTT
clone size: NA; J gene: TRBJ1-3; D gene: NA; V gene: TRBV20-1; CDR3 protein: CSASDDRFDGNTIYF; CDR3 DNA: TGCAGTGCTAGTGACGACAGGTTCGACGGAAACACCATATATTTT